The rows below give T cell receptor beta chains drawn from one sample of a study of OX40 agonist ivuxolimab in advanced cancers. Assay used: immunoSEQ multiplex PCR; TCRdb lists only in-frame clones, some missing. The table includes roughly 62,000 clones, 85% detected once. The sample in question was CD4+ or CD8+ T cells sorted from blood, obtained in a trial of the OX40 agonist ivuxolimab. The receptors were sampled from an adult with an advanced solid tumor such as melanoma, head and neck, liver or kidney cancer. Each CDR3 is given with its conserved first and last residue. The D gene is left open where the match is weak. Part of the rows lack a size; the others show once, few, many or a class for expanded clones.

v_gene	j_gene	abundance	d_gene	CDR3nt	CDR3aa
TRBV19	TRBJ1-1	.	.	TGTGCCAGTAGTATGGGCAGGGCCGCCGAAGCTTTCTTT	CASSMGRAAEAFF
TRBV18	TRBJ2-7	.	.	TGTGCCAGCTCACCCCCCGGGACATCTACCTACGAGCAGTACTTC	CASSPPGTSTYEQYF
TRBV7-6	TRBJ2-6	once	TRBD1	TGTGCCAGCAGCCCGCAGGGGGCGTCAGGGGCCAACGTCCTGACTTTC	CASSPQGASGANVLTF
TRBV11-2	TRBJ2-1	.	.	TGTGCCAGCAGCCCAACCGCGGTGAACAATGAGCAGTTCTTC	CASSPTAVNNEQFF
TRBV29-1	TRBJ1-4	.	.	TGCAGCGCCGAGGGCGGCGAGGGGCACTTTGAAAAACTGTTTTTT	CSAEGGEGHFEKLFF
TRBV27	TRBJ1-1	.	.	TGTGCCAGCAGTCCATACAGGGATAACACTGAAGCTTTCTTT	CASSPYRDNTEAFF
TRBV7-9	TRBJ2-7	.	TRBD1	TGTGCCAGCAGCCGGACAGGCCTCTCCTACGAGCAGTACTTC	CASSRTGLSYEQYF
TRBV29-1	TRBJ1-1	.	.	TGCAGCGCCCCAGGGGCGTCGGACACTGAAGCTTTCTTT	CSAPGASDTEAFF
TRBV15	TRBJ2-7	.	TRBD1	TGTGCCACCAGCCGGGACAGGGGGCATTACGAGCAGTACTTC	CATSRDRGHYEQYF
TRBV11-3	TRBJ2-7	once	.	TGTGCCAGCAGCTTCAGGCCCAACTACGAGCAGTACTTC	CASSFRPNYEQYF
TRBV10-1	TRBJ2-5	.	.	TGCGCCAGCAGTGAGGGGACGGTATTAGGGGAGACCCAGTACTTC	CASSEGTVLGETQYF
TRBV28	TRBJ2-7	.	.	TGTGCCAGCAGTGTCTTGTCGCCTACCTACGAGCAGTACTTC	CASSVLSPTYEQYF
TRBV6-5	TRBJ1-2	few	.	TGTGCCAGCAGCCGAGGGGCACCCCCATATGGCTACACCTTC	CASSRGAPPYGYTF
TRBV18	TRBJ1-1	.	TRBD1	TGTGCCAGCTCATCTATGGACAGGGGGCCCGAAGCTTTCTTT	CASSSMDRGPEAFF
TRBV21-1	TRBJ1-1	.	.	TGTGCCAGCAAATGTAGGAACACTGAAGCTTTCTTT	CASKCRNTEAFF
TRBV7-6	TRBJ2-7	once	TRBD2	TGTGCCAGCAGCTTAATGGGGGAGGGCTCCTACGAGCAGTACTTC	CASSLMGEGSYEQYF
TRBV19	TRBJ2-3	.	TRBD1	TGTGCCAGTAGTATAACCAACGGCGGGACAGGGAAAACAGATACGCAGTATTTT	CASSITNGGTGKTDTQYF
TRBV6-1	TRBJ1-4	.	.	TGTGCCAGCAGTGAAGGGACACAGAATGAAAAACTGTTTTTT	CASSEGTQNEKLFF
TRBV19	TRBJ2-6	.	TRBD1	TGTGCCAGTAGTGCAACCGGGACAGGTGTCTCTGGGGCCAACGTCCTGACTTTC	CASSATGTGVSGANVLTF
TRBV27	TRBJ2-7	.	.	TGTGCCAGCAGTTTACGGTCCGAATACGAGCAGTACTTC	CASSLRSEYEQYF
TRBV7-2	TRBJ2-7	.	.	TGTGCCAGCAGCTTAGTCCCCTACGAGCAGTACTTC	CASSLVPYEQYF
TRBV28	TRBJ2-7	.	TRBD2	TGTGCCTCGACTAGCGGGTCATATACCTACGAGCAGTACTTC	CASTSGSYTYEQYF
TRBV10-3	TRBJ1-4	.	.	TGTGCCATCAGCGAGCTCTGGCGGGATGAAAAACTGTTTTTT	CAISELWRDEKLFF
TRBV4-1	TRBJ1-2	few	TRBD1	TGCGCCAGCAGCCAAAACCGGGACAGTAACTATGGCTACACCTTC	CASSQNRDSNYGYTF
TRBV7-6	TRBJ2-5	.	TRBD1	TGTGCCAGCAGCTCCCCTGGTGTCAGGGGGCCGCAAGAGACCCAGTACTTC	CASSSPGVRGPQETQYF
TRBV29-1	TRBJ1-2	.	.	TGCAGCGTCGGTCAGGACCGGAATAATAACTATGGCTACACCTTC	CSVGQDRNNNYGYTF
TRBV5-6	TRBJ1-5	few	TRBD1	TGTGCCAGCAGCTTGGCAGGGGGCGGTCAGCCCCAGCATTTT	CASSLAGGGQPQHF
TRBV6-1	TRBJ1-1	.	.	TGTGCCAGCAGTCAAGTTCCTGAAGCTTTCTTT	CASSQVPEAFF
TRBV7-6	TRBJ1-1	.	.	TGTGCCAGCAGCCCAGCGGGGGTCGCTGAAGCTTTCTTT	CASSPAGVAEAFF
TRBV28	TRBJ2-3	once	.	TGTGCCAGCAGTTTCATGGGGGGCACAGATACGCAGTATTTT	CASSFMGGTDTQYF
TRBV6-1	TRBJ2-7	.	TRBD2	TGTGCCAGCAGTGCCTTTTTTGCAGGGAGGGTTGGGGGCTACGAGCAGTACTTC	CASSAFFAGRVGGYEQYF
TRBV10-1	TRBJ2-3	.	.	TGCGCCAGCAGTGAGTCCACAGCAACAGATACGCAGTATTTT	CASSESTATDTQYF
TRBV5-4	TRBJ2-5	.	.	TGTGCCAGCAGCTTGGACAGCCAAGAGACCCAGTACTTC	CASSLDSQETQYF
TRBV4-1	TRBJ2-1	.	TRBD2	TGCGCCAGCAGCCACTCGGCTAGCGGGGGATACAATGAGCAGTTCTTC	CASSHSASGGYNEQFF
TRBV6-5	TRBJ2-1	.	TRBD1	TGTGCCAGCAGTTCCGGGACAGGGGTTAAGCAGTTCTTC	CASSSGTGVKQFF
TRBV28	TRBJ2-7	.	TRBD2	TGTGCCACCAGCCGGGGGGACGGAACCTACGAGCAGTACTTC	CATSRGDGTYEQYF
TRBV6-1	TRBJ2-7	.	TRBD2	TGTGCCAGCAGTGAAATGCTAGCGGGAGGTAGCGAGCAGTACTTC	CASSEMLAGGSEQYF
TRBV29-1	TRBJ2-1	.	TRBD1	TGCAGCGTTGAGAAGGGGGCCGGGGAATGGAGAAATGAGCAGTTCTTC	CSVEKGAGEWRNEQFF
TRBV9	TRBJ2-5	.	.	TGTGCCAGCAGCGTAGGGGCAGGGGAAGAGACCCAGTACTTC	CASSVGAGEETQYF
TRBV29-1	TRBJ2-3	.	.	TGCAGCGTTGAGGTACGGAACACAGATACGCAGTATTTT	CSVEVRNTDTQYF